This TCR beta chain was obtained from a study of tumor and adjacent non-tumor tissue in lung cancer. Overall study: Histology: about twelve adenocarcinoma, a couple of squamous cell carcinoma, 1 small cell lung cancer. On average, productive TCRbeta reads reached some 4.2 million per sample. Study-wide points: Top 100 clones took a larger repertoire share in normal lung. Tumor tissue had significantly higher TCR diversity than normal lung.

V was clipped by 5 bases and J by 7 bases, with 17 bases between them. The CDR3 runs to 14 residues. Germline CDR1 is SGHAT and CDR2 is FQDESV (reference sequence). Three rounds of nested PCR, following a modified ARM-PCR protocol, produced the TCRbeta library. Via MiXCR, TCRdb re-called the multiplex PCR reads, giving one row per CDR3 protein. This table holds roughly 81,000 distinct CDR3 sequences, around two thirds found once. To note about this clonotype: Its specificity is not known.

The template was RNA from unsorted bulk tissue. Sequencing was carried out using lung tumor tissue. This clonotype was obtained from a man between 65 and 80 years old with non-small cell lung cancer. This chain uses TRBV11-1 with TRBJ2-5; no clear D gene. The CDR3 region has the DNA TGTGCCAGCAGCAGGACGCCTCGAAGGGTGACCCAGTACTTC. This translates into CASSRTPRRVTQYF.